Listed below are T cell receptor beta chains from one sample, sequenced in a study of blood T cell repertoires in COVID-19. Repertoires were generated with immunoSEQ multiplex PCR, while TCRdb's copy carries only in-frame clones and drops some. The repertoire holds about 210,000 clones, with 89% as singletons. Sequenced: peripheral blood. These TCRs come from a woman aged 40 to 50 with acute or convalescent COVID-19. CDR3s include the opening cysteine and the closing phenylalanine or tryptophan. D genes are given only for firm matches. Rows may omit the clone size; those that give it use once, few, many or a size class.

TRBV6-5	TRBJ1-5	once	TRBD1	TGTGCCAGTCAGAGGCCAGGGGGACCCCAGCATTTT	CASQRPGGPQHF
TRBV9	TRBJ2-1	.	.	TGTGCCAGCAGCGTGAGGAGTTACAATGAGCAGTTCTTC	CASSVRSYNEQFF
TRBV9	TRBJ1-4	.	.	TGTGCCAGCAGCCCGGGGGGGGGACCTAATGAAAAACTGTTTTTT	CASSPGGGPNEKLFF
TRBV3-1/TRBV3-2	TRBJ1-5	.	.	TGTGCCAGCAGCCAAGGTTGGCGGAATCAGCCCCAGCATTTT	CASSQGWRNQPQHF
TRBV5-8	TRBJ2-3	.	TRBD1	TGTGCCAGCAGCGGGTGGGACAGGGGGGATACGCAGTATTTT	CASSGWDRGDTQYF
TRBV6-6	TRBJ1-2	.	TRBD1	TGTGCCAGCAGTTACCCGGGACAGGCACCCTATGGCTACACCTTC	CASSYPGQAPYGYTF
TRBV4-1	TRBJ2-3	.	TRBD1	TGCGCCAGCAGCCAAGATTTAGGGGGCCAGTCAGATACGCAGTATTTT	CASSQDLGGQSDTQYF
TRBV19	TRBJ1-1	.	TRBD1	TGTGCCAGTAGTACGCTCGGACAGGGATTTGCAGCTTTCTTT	CASSTLGQGFAAFF
TRBV3-1/TRBV3-2	TRBJ1-2	.	TRBD1	TGTGCCAGCAGCCAAGATGACAGGGGGCGAGGCTACACCTTC	CASSQDDRGRGYTF
TRBV18	TRBJ1-4	.	.	TGTGCCAGCTCACCCGGGAGGGTTGGGGAAAAACTGTTTTTT	CASSPGRVGEKLFF
TRBV6-5	TRBJ1-5	.	.	TGTGCCAGCACCCGGGGGACGGGGACTAATCAGCCCCAGCATTTT	CASTRGTGTNQPQHF
TRBV6-2/TRBV6-3	TRBJ2-6	.	TRBD2	TGTGCCAGCAGTTACTCCCTAGGCCGGGAGGCAGGGGCCAACGTCCTGACTTTC	CASSYSLGREAGANVLTF
TRBV30	TRBJ2-3	once	.	TGTGCCTGGACAGGGTGGGGAAGAGATACGCAGTATTTT	CAWTGWGRDTQYF
TRBV25-1	TRBJ1-4	.	.	TGTGCCAGCAGTGATTCGGCGGTGTTTAATGAAAAACTGTTTTTT	CASSDSAVFNEKLFF
TRBV5-5	TRBJ1-2	once	.	TGTGCCAGCAGCTTGACAGAAGCTAACTATGGCTACACCTTC	CASSLTEANYGYTF
TRBV30	TRBJ2-1	once	.	TGTGCCTGGTGGGGGCGCCGCAATGAGCAGTTCTTC	CAWWGRRNEQFF
TRBV6-5	TRBJ1-5	.	.	TGTGCCAGCAGCTCCGGGACAAAATTAGGTCAGCCCCAGCATTTT	CASSSGTKLGQPQHF
TRBV7-2	TRBJ2-3	.	TRBD1	TGTGCCAGCAGCCCGGGCCTGACAGGGGGCTCAGATACGCAGTATTTT	CASSPGLTGGSDTQYF
TRBV6-5	TRBJ1-3	.	.	TGTGCCAGCGACGCGGTCGGGACTGGAAACACCATATATTTT	CASDAVGTGNTIYF
TRBV6-5	TRBJ1-4	few	.	TGTGCCAGCAGGCGGGACCTTAATGAAAAACTGTTTTTT	CASRRDLNEKLFF
TRBV4-1	TRBJ2-1	.	.	TGCGCCAGTAGATCTTACAAGGGAGTCCTTAATGAGCAGTTCTTC	CASRSYKGVLNEQFF
TRBV2	TRBJ1-6	.	TRBD1	TGTGCCAGCGCTTGGGACAGGTCCTATAATTCACCCCTCCACTTT	CASAWDRSYNSPLHF
TRBV25-1	TRBJ1-1	.	.	TGTGCCAGCAGTTTTGGGGCCTCGCGTGAAGCTTTCTTT	CASSFGASREAFF
TRBV3-1/TRBV3-2	TRBJ2-6	.	.	TGTGCCAGCAGCCAAGATCTGGGCGCTGGGGCCAACGTCCTGACTTTC	CASSQDLGAGANVLTF
TRBV5-4	TRBJ2-2	.	.	TGTGCCAGCAACCCGGCGGTTAACACCGGGGAGCTGTTTTTT	CASNPAVNTGELFF
TRBV12-3/TRBV12-4	TRBJ1-1	.	.	TGTGCCAGCAGCGAGGGAGGCACTGAAGCTTTCTTT	CASSEGGTEAFF
TRBV21-1	TRBJ2-4	.	.	TGTGCCAGCAGCACCGAGAGGAGGACAGCATTAGCCAAAAACATTCAGTACTTC	CASSTERRTALAKNIQYF
TRBV7-3	TRBJ2-5	.	.	TGTGCCAGCAGCCCAACGGGTAAAGAGACCCAGTACTTC	CASSPTGKETQYF
TRBV5-1	TRBJ1-6	.	.	TGCGCCAGCAGCTTGGGTGCGACACCTTTTTCACCCCTCCACTTT	CASSLGATPFSPLHF
TRBV3-1/TRBV3-2	TRBJ1-2	.	TRBD1	TGTGCCAGCAGCTCGACAGGGTCGGGGGGCTACACCTTC	CASSSTGSGGYTF
TRBV2	TRBJ1-5	.	.	TGTGCCAGCAGTCGACAGTTTAATCAGCCCCAGCATTTT	CASSRQFNQPQHF
TRBV25-1	TRBJ1-1	.	TRBD1	TGTGCCAGCATACGACAGGGGACCATGAACACTGAAGCTTTCTTT	CASIRQGTMNTEAFF
TRBV7-2	TRBJ1-2	.	.	TGTGCCAGCAGCTTGCAGGGGAACAACTATGGCTACACCTTC	CASSLQGNNYGYTF
TRBV5-6	TRBJ1-3	.	TRBD1	TGTGCCAGCAGCTTACAGGGGGCAATTGGAAACACCATATATTTT	CASSLQGAIGNTIYF
TRBV12-3/TRBV12-4	TRBJ1-2	.	TRBD1	TGTGCCAGCAGCTCAGGGGGCAAGGGCTACACCTTC	CASSSGGKGYTF
TRBV6-2/TRBV6-3	TRBJ1-2	.	.	TGTGCCAGCAGTTACTCGGTTGGCAGGAACTATGGCTACACCTTC	CASSYSVGRNYGYTF
TRBV19	TRBJ1-2	.	TRBD1	TGTGCCAGTAGTCCCTTGGGGGGCCGACAGGGCAACTATGGCTACACCTTC	CASSPLGGRQGNYGYTF
TRBV24-1	TRBJ2-5	.	.	TGTGCCACCAGTGATTTGCGAGGAGAGACCCAGTACTTC	CATSDLRGETQYF
TRBV5-1	TRBJ2-1	once	TRBD2	TGCGCCAGCAGCTTGGGGTCCAGCGGGGGGTGGAATGAGCAGTTCTTC	CASSLGSSGGWNEQFF
TRBV5-4	TRBJ2-5	.	TRBD1	TGTGCCAGCAGCTTGGGAGGGACAGGGGAGGAGACCCAGTACTTC	CASSLGGTGEETQYF
TRBV27	TRBJ1-2	.	.	TGTGCCAGCAGTTTATCCACCTCCACAGTAAACTATGGCTACACCTTC	CASSLSTSTVNYGYTF
TRBV6-6	TRBJ1-4	.	.	TGTGCCAGCAGTTACTCGGCATGGGAAAAACTGTTTTTT	CASSYSAWEKLFF
TRBV11-1	TRBJ1-1	.	TRBD1	TGTGCCAGCAGTCGTAAACAGGGGATGGGGGGCACTGAAGCTTTCTTT	CASSRKQGMGGTEAFF
TRBV5-1	TRBJ1-4	few	.	TGCGCCAGCAGCGAACCGGGAGCTAATGAAAAACTGTTTTTT	CASSEPGANEKLFF
TRBV5-8	TRBJ1-3	.	.	TGTGCCAGCAGCTTAGATGTGATCGGTGACTCTGGAAACACCATATATTTT	CASSLDVIGDSGNTIYF
TRBV30	TRBJ1-1	.	.	TGTGCCTGGGAGGGCTCGGGCACTGAAGCTTTCTTT	CAWEGSGTEAFF
TRBV5-1	TRBJ2-3	.	TRBD1	TGCGCCAGCAGCTTGGGAAACGGGGGACAGGGCACAGATACGCAGTATTTT	CASSLGNGGQGTDTQYF
TRBV25-1	TRBJ1-6	.	.	TGTGCCAGCAGTGAACGGGGGTTTCAATCACCCCTCCACTTT	CASSERGFQSPLHF
TRBV6-4	TRBJ2-2	.	TRBD2	TGTGCCAGCAGTGCCAGCGGGGGATCGATCGGGGAGCTGTTTTTT	CASSASGGSIGELFF
TRBV6-6	TRBJ1-1	.	.	TGTGCCAGCAGTCGGGCGGAAGCCTCTGAAGCTTTCTTT	CASSRAEASEAFF
TRBV5-1	TRBJ1-1	.	.	TGCGCCAGCAGCGAAGGACGGTTGAGCGGCACTGAAGCTTTCTTT	CASSEGRLSGTEAFF
TRBV25-1	TRBJ1-3	.	.	TGTGCCAGCAGTGAATTTAGAACGTTCGGAAACACCATATATTTT	CASSEFRTFGNTIYF
TRBV5-4	TRBJ1-1	once	TRBD1	TGTGCCAGCAGCGCCGGGACAGGGGGCTTAGTCAACACTGAAGCTTTCTTT	CASSAGTGGLVNTEAFF